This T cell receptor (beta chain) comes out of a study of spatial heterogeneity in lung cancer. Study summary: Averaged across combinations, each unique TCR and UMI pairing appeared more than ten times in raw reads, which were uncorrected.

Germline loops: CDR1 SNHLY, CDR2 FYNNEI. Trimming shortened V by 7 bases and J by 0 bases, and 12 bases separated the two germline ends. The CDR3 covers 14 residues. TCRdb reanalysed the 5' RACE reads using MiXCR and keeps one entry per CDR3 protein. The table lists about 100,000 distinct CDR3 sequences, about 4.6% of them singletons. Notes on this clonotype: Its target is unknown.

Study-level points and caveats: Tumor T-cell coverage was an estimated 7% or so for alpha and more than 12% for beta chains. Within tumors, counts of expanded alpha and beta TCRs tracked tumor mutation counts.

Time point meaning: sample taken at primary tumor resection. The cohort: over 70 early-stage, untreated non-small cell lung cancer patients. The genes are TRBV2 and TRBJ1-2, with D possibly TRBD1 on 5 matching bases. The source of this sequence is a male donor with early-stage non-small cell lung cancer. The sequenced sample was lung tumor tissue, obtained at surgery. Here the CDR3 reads CASMGGTANYGYTF. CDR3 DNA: TGTGCCAGCATGGGGGGGACCGCTAACTATGGCTACACCTTC.